These T cell receptor beta chains were read from a single sample in a study of T cell changes during pregnancy in multiple sclerosis. Clones were read by immunoSEQ multiplex PCR, and TCRdb kept only the in-frame ones, dropping some. The table shows 60,000 to 75,000 clones, with 91% occurring only once. The specimen comprised peripheral blood, sampled before pregnancy. These TCRs come from a female donor with multiple sclerosis, enrolled in a pregnancy study. CDR3s include the opening cysteine and the closing phenylalanine or tryptophan. The D gene is left open where the match is weak. A clone size is listed for some rows: how often the clone was seen (once, few, many), or a class if it is expanded.

v_gene	d_gene	abundance	j_gene	CDR3aa	CDR3nt
TRBV7-6	-	-	TRBJ1-2	CASSAGVNYGYTF	TGTGCCAGCAGCGCAGGGGTTAACTATGGCTACACCTTC
TRBV11-1	-	-	TRBJ2-7	CASSPEGFEQYF	TGTGCCAGCAGCCCCGAGGGCTTCGAGCAGTACTTC
TRBV19	-	few	TRBJ1-1	CASSASRVPAEAFF	TGTGCCAGTAGTGCCTCCAGGGTACCGGCTGAAGCTTTCTTT
TRBV5-1	-	-	TRBJ1-2	CASSSTGNYGYTF	TGCGCCAGCAGCTCCACAGGGAACTATGGCTACACCTTC
TRBV7-9	-	-	TRBJ2-1	CASSLKWGGGSYNEQFF	TGTGCCAGCAGCTTAAAGTGGGGGGGCGGCTCCTACAATGAGCAGTTCTTC
TRBV5-4	-	-	TRBJ1-2	CASSSGGSKRALYGYTF	TGTGCCAGCAGCTCGGGAGGTAGTAAGAGGGCCCTCTATGGCTACACCTTC
TRBV9	-	-	TRBJ2-7	CASSVGRQPYEQYF	TGTGCCAGCAGCGTAGGAAGACAGCCCTACGAGCAGTACTTC
TRBV4-3	-	-	TRBJ1-1	CASSQKLNTEAFF	TGCGCCAGCAGCCAGAAGCTGAACACTGAAGCTTTCTTT
TRBV19	-	once	TRBJ2-1	CASSIPTQGLYNEQFF	TGTGCCAGTAGTATCCCTACCCAGGGACTTTACAATGAGCAGTTCTTC
TRBV6-5	TRBD1	-	TRBJ2-1	CATGHRQGDNGEQFF	TGTGCCACCGGGCACCGACAGGGTGATAACGGTGAGCAGTTCTTC
TRBV29-1	TRBD1	-	TRBJ1-2	CSPKALGSGQGIYGYTF	TGCAGCCCCAAGGCCCTGGGATCGGGACAGGGGATATATGGCTACACCTTC
TRBV5-6	-	-	TRBJ1-2	CASSSGAGSYGYTF	TGTGCCAGCAGCTCAGGTGCGGGAAGCTATGGCTACACCTTC
TRBV19	TRBD2	-	TRBJ2-1	CASSANSGGPYNEQFF	TGTGCCAGTAGCGCTAATAGCGGGGGGCCCTACAATGAGCAGTTCTTC
TRBV11-2	TRBD2	-	TRBJ2-7	CASTLSRGLIYEQYF	TGTGCCAGCACCCTCTCGCGGGGGTTGATCTACGAGCAGTACTTC
TRBV7-3	TRBD1	-	TRBJ2-7	CASSSWTGYEQYF	TGTGCCAGCAGCTCCTGGACAGGATACGAGCAGTACTTC
TRBV9	-	-	TRBJ2-1	CASSFLATNEQFF	TGTGCCAGCAGCTTCCTAGCGACGAATGAGCAGTTCTTC
TRBV7-2	TRBD1	-	TRBJ1-2	CASSPQTGTGYTF	TGTGCCAGCAGCCCCCAGACAGGGACGGGCTACACCTTC
TRBV7-3	-	-	TRBJ2-3	CASSPAVTLADTQYF	TGTGCCAGCAGCCCAGCGGTTACCTTAGCAGATACGCAGTATTTT
TRBV10-3	-	-	TRBJ2-7	CATRPQGGYEQYF	TGTGCCACCCGCCCCCAGGGAGGCTACGAGCAGTACTTC
TRBV7-2	TRBD1	-	TRBJ1-1	CASSWGTGPFF	TGTGCCAGCAGCTGGGGGACAGGGCCTTTCTTT
TRBV7-9	TRBD2	-	TRBJ2-5	CASSLVTSPETQYF	TGTGCCAGCAGCTTAGTGACTAGCCCGGAGACCCAGTACTTC
TRBV25-1	TRBD1	once	TRBJ1-2	CASSPRTGDPFSYGYTF	TGTGCCAGCAGTCCTCGGACAGGGGATCCCTTTAGCTATGGCTACACCTTC
TRBV7-8	-	-	TRBJ1-6	CASSSPPGGFYNSPLHF	TGTGCCAGCAGCTCCCCCCCCGGGGGGTTCTATAATTCACCCCTCCACTTT
TRBV2	-	-	TRBJ1-1	CAISSGRDTEAFF	TGTGCCATCTCCTCGGGGAGGGACACTGAAGCTTTCTTT
TRBV4-2	-	once	TRBJ1-4	CASKQTGTLGGANEKLFF	TGTGCCAGCAAACAAACAGGGACGTTGGGGGGGGCTAATGAAAAACTGTTTTTT
TRBV6-5	-	-	TRBJ1-2	CASSYHTGNGGYTF	TGTGCCAGCAGTTACCATACAGGGAACGGGGGCTACACCTTC
TRBV6-5	TRBD1	-	TRBJ1-3	CASSYTGGSSGNTIYF	TGTGCCAGCAGTTACACAGGGGGCTCCTCTGGAAACACCATATATTTT